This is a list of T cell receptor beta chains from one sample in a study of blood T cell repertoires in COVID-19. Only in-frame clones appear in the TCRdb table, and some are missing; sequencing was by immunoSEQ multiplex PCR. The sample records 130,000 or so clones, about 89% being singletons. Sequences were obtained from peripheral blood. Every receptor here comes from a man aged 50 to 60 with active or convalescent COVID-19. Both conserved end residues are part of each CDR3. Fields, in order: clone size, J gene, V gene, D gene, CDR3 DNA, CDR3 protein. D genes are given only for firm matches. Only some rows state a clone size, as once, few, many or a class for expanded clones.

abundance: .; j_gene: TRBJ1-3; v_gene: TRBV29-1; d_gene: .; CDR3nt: TGCAGCGTTGAGTCCCATCGAGTGGGCCTCTTCTCTGGAAACACCATATATTTT; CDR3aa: CSVESHRVGLFSGNTIYF
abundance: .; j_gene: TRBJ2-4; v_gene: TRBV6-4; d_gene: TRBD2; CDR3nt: TGTGCCAGCAGTGACTCGGTAGCGGGAGGGTCAGGGGAAATTCAGTACTTC; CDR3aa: CASSDSVAGGSGEIQYF
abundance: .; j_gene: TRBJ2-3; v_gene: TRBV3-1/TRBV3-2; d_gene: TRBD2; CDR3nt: TGTGCCAGCAGCCTCCGGGGGGGCACAGATACGCAGTATTTT; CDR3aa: CASSLRGGTDTQYF
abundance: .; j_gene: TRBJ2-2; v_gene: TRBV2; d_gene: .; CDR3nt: TGTGCCAGCAGTGGGCGGAGCCCGAACACCGGGGAGCTGTTTTTT; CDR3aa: CASSGRSPNTGELFF
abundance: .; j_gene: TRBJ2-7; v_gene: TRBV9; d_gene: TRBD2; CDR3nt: TGTGCCAGCAGCTCGGGACTAGCGGGTCCCTACGAGCAGTACTTC; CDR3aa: CASSSGLAGPYEQYF
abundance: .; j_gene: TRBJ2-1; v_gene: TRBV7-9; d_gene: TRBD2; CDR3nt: TGTGCCAGCAGCTATTCGGGACTAGTCAATGAGCAGTTCTTC; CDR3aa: CASSYSGLVNEQFF
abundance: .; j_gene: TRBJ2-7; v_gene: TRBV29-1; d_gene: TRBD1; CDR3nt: TGCAGCGTTTATCCTCCGGGACAGGGTACCGAGCAGTACTTC; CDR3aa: CSVYPPGQGTEQYF
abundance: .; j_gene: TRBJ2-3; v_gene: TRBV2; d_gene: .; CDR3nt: TGTGCCAGCAGTGAAATGAGGGGGGGAGATACGCAGTATTTT; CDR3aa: CASSEMRGGDTQYF
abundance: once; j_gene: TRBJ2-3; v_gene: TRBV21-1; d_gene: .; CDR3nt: TGTGCCAGCAGCAAATGGAGGGGTCCCGGCACAGATACGCAGTATTTT; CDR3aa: CASSKWRGPGTDTQYF
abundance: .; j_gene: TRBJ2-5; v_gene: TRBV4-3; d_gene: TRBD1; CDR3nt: TGCGCCAGCAGCCAAGATCTTCGACAGGGGGAGACCCAGTACTTC; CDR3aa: CASSQDLRQGETQYF
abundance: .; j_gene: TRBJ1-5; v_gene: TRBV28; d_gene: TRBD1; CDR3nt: TGTGCCAGCAGTGCACCGGGGGGACAGGGTCAGAATCAGCCCCAGCATTTT; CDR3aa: CASSAPGGQGQNQPQHF
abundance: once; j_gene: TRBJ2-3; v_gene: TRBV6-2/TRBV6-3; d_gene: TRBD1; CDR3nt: TGTGCCAGCAGTTACACCGACAGGGGGGCAGATACGCAGTATTTT; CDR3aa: CASSYTDRGADTQYF
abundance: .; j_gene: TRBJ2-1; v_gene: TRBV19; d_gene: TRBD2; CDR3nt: TGTGCCAGTAGTATCGTCGGGAGGGCCCATGAGCAGTTCTTC; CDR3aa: CASSIVGRAHEQFF
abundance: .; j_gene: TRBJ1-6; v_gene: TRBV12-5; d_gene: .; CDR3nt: TGTGCTAGTGGTTTCCAAGCAGGGGCCGATTCACCCCTCCACTTT; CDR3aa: CASGFQAGADSPLHF
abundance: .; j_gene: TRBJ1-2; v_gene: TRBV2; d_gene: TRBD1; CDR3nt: TGTGCCAGCAGCGGACAGGGGTACGATGGCTACACCTTC; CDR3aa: CASSGQGYDGYTF
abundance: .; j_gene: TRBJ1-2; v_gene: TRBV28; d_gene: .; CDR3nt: TGTGCCAGCAGTTTATCGGGAAGAGAAAGCTACACCTTC; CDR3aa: CASSLSGRESYTF
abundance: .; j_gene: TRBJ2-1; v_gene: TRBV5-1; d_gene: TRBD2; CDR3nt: TGCGCCAGCAGCCCCGGACTAGCGGGTAGCGACAATGAGCAGTTCTTC; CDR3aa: CASSPGLAGSDNEQFF
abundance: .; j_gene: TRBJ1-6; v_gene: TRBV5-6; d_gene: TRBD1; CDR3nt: TGTGCCAGCAGCTTGAGGACAGGACAGAGCTCCTATAATTCACCCCTCCACTTT; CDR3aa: CASSLRTGQSSYNSPLHF
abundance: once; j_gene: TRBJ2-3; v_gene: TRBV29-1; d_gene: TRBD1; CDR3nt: TGCAGCGTTGCAGGGGGCCCAGATATGAGCACAGATACGCAGTATTTT; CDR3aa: CSVAGGPDMSTDTQYF
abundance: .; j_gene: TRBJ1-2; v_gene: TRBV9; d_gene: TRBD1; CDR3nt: TGTGCCAGCAGCGTAGGGACCGGGACAGGGTTTGGCTACACCTTC; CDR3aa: CASSVGTGTGFGYTF
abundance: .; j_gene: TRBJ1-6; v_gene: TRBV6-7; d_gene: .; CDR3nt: TGTGCCAGCAGTTACTCGTTGGTGACAGGAATGAACTATAATTCACCCCTCCACTTT; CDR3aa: CASSYSLVTGMNYNSPLHF
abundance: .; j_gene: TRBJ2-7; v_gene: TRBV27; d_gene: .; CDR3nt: TGTGCCAGCACCACCTACCTAGGGGGAGGGCGACTAAACGAGCAGTACTTC; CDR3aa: CASTTYLGGGRLNEQYF
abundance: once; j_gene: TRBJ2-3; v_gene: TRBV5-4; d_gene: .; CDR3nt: TGTGCCAGCAGCTTGGAGCGTGCCGCAGATACGCAGTATTTT; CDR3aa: CASSLERAADTQYF
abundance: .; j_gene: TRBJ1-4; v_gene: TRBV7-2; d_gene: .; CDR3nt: TGTGCCAGCAGCGAGGACAGTACAACTAATGAAAAACTGTTTTTT; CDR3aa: CASSEDSTTNEKLFF
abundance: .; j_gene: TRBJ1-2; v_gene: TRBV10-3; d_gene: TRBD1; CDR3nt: TGTGCCATCAATCCGGGACAGGGGGCTTTATTATATGGCTACACCTTC; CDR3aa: CAINPGQGALLYGYTF
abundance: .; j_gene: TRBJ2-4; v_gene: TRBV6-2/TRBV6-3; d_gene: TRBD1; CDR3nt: TGTGCCAGCAGTTACATTTTGGACAGGGGAGGGGTTCGGGATGCCAAAAACATTCAGTACTTC; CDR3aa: CASSYILDRGGVRDAKNIQYF
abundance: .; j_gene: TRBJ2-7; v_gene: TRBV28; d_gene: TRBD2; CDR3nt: TGTGCCAGCAGCCCCCAACTAGCGGGGGGATACGAGCAGTACTTC; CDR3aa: CASSPQLAGGYEQYF
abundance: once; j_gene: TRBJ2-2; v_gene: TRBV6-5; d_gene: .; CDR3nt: TGTGCCAGCAAGAGGACCGGGGAGCTGTTTTTT; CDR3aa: CASKRTGELFF
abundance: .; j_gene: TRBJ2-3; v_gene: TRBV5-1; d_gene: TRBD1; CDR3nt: TGCGCCAGCAGCCCTGGACAGGGGATCACAGATACGCAGTATTTT; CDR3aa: CASSPGQGITDTQYF
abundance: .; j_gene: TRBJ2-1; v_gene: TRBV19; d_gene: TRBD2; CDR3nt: TGTGCCAGCGGAGGACTAGCGGGAGATGGTGAGCAGTTCTTC; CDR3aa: CASGGLAGDGEQFF